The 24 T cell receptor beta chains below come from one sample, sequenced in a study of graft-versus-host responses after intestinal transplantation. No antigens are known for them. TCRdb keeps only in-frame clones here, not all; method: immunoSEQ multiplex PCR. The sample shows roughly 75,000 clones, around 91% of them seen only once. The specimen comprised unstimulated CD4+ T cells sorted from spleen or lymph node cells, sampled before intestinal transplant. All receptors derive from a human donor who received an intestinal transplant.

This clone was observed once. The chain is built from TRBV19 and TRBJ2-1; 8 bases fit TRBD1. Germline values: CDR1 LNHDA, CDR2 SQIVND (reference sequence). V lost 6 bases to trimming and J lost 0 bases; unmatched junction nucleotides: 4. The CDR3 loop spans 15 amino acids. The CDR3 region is CASRRTGSSYNEQFF. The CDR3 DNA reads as TGTGCCAGTAGAAGGACAGGGAGCTCCTACAATGAGCAGTTCTTC.

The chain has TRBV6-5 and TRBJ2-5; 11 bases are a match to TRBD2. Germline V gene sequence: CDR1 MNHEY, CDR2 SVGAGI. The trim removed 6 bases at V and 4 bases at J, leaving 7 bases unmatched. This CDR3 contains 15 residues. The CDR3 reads CASRIAGGTSETQYF. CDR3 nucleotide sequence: TGTGCCAGCAGAATAGCGGGGGGGACATCAGAGACCCAGTACTTC.

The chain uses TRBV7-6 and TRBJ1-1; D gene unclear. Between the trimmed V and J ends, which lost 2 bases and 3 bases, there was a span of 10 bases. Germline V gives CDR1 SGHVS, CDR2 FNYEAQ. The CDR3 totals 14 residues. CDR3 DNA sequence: TGTGCCAGCAGCTTAACCAGGTGGGACACTGAAGCTTTCTTT. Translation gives CASSLTRWDTEAFF.

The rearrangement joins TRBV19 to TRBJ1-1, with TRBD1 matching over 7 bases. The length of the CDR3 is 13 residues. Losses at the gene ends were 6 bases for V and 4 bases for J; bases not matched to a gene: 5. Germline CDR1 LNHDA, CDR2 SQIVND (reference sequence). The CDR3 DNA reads TGTGCCAGTAGCGGGACAGCCATCACTGAAGCTTTCTTT. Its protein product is CASSGTAITEAFF.

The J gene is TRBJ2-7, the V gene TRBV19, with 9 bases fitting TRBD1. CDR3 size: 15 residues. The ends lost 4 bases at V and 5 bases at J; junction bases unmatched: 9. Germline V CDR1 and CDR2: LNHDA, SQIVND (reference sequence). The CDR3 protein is CASSTPGQGFNEQYF. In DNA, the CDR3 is TGTGCCAGTAGTACCCCGGGACAGGGTTTCAACGAGCAGTACTTC.

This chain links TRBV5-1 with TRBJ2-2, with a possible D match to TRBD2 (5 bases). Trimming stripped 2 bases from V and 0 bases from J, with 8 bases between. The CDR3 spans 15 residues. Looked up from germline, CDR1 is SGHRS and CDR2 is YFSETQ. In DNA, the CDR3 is TGCGCCAGCAGCTTCAGCGGACCGAACACCGGGGAGCTGTTTTTT. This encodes CASSFSGPNTGELFF.

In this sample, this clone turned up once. The CDR3 nucleotides are TGTGCCAGCAGCTTAGAAGGAGGCGAATTTACCTACGAGCAGTACTTC. Translation: CASSLEGGEFTYEQYF. The rearrangement links TRBV11-3 to TRBJ2-7; the D gene is possibly TRBD2 (5 bases). Trimming shortened V by 0 bases and J by 2 bases, and 14 bases separated the two germline ends. The germline V gene encodes CDR1 SGHNT and CDR2 YENEEA. The CDR3 has 16 amino acids.

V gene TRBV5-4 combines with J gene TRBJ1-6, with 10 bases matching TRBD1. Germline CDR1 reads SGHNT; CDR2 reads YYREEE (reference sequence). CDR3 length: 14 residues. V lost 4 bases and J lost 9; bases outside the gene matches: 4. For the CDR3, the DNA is TGTGCCAGCAGCACGGGACAGGGGAGTTCACCCCTCCACTTT. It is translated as CASSTGQGSSPLHF. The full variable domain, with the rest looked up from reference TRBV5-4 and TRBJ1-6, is ETGVTQSPTHLIKTRGQQVTLRCSSQSGHNTVSWYQQALGQGPQFIFQYYREEENGRGNFPPRFSGLQFPNYSSELNVNALELDDSALYLCASSTGQGSSPLHFGNGTRLTVT.

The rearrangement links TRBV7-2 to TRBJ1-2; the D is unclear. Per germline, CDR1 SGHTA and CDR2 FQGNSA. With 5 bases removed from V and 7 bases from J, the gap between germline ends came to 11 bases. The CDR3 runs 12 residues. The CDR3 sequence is CASSLVGGGYTF. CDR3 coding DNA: TGTGCCAGCAGCCTAGTAGGCGGTGGCTACACCTTC. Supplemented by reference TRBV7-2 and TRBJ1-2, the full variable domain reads GAGVSQSPSNKVTEKGKDVELRCDPISGHTALYWYRQSLGQGLEFLIYFQGNSAPDKSGLPSDRFSAERTGGSVSTLTIQRTQQEDSAVYLCASSLVGGGYTFGSGTRLTVV.

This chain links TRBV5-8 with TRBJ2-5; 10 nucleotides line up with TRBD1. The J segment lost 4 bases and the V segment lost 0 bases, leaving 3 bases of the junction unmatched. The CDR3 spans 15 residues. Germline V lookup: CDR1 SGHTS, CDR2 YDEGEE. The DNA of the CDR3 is TGTGCCAGCAGCTTGGGACAGGGGGCGGGAGAGACCCAGTACTTC. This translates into CASSLGQGAGETQYF.

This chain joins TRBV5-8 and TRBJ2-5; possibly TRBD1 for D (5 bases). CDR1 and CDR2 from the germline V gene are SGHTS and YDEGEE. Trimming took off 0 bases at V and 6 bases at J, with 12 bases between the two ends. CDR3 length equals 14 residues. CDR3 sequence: CASSLAPGRKTQYF. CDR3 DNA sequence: TGTGCCAGCAGCTTGGCACCAGGGCGAAAGACCCAGTACTTC.

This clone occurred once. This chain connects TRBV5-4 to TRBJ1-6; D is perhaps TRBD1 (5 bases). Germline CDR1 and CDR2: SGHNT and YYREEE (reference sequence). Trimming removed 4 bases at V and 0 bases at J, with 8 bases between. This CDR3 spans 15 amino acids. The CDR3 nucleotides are TGTGCCAGCAGCCTAGACAGCTCCTATAATTCACCCCTCCACTTT. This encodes CASSLDSSYNSPLHF.

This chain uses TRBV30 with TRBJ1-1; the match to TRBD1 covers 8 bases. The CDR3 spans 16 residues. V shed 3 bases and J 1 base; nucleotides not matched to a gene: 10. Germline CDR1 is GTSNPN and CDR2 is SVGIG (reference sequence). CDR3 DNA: TGTGCCTGGAGCCGCGGACAGGGAGGGTCGAACACTGAAGCTTTCTTT. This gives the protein CAWSRGQGGSNTEAFF.

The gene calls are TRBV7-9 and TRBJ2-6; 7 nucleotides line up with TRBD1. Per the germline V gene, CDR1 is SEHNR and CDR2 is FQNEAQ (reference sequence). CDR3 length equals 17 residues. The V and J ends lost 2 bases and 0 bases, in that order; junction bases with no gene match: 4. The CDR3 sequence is CASSLRTGLSGANVLTF. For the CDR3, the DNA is TGTGCCAGCAGCTTAAGGACAGGCCTCTCTGGGGCCAACGTCCTGACTTTC. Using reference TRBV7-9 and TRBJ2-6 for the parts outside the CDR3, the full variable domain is DTGVSQNPRHKITKRGQNVTFRCDPISEHNRLYWYRQTLGQGPEFLTYFQNEAQLEKSRLLSDRFSAERPKGSFSTLEIQRTEQGDSAMYLCASSLRTGLSGANVLTFGAGSRLTVL.

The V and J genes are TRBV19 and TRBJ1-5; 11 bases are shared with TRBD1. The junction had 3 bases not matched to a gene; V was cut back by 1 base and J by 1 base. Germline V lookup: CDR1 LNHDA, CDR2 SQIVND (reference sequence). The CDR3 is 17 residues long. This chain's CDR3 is CASSIGTGGESNQPQHF. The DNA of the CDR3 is TGTGCCAGTAGTATAGGGACAGGGGGCGAGAGCAATCAGCCCCAGCATTTT.

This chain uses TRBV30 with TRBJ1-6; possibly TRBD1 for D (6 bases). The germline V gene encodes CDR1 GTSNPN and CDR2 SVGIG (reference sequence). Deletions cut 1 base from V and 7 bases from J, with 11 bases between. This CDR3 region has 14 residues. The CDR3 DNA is TGTGCCTGGAGTGAGGGGGGGCGGAATTCACCCCTCCACTTT. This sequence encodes CAWSEGGRNSPLHF.

This CDR3 reads CASSLQGLTYEQYF. Here the CDR3 DNA reads TGTGCCAGCAGTTTACAGGGCTTAACCTACGAGCAGTACTTC. The chain is built from TRBV28 and TRBJ2-7, with D maybe TRBD1 (5 bases). CDR3 length equals 14 residues. The V end was cut by 2 bases, the J end by 2 bases, with 10 bases between. Germline V gene data show CDR1 as MDHEN and CDR2 as SYDVKM.

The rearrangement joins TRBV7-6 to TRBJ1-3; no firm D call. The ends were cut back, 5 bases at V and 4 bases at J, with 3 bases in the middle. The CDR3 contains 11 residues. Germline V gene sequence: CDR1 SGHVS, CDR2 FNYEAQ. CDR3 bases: TGTGCCAGCAGCGCGGGAAACACCATATATTTT. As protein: CASSAGNTIYF.

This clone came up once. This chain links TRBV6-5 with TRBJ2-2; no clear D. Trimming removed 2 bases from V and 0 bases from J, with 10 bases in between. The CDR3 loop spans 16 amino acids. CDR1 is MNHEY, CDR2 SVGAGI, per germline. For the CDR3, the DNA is TGTGCCAGCAGTTACCCCTTCCCCCCGAACACCGGGGAGCTGTTTTTT. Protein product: CASSYPFPPNTGELFF.

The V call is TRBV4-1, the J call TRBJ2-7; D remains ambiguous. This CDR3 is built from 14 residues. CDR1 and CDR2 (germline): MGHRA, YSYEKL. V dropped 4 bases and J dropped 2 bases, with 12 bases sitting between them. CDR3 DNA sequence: TGCGCCAGCAGCCCATTGTTTAGCACCTACGAGCAGTACTTC. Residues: CASSPLFSTYEQYF.

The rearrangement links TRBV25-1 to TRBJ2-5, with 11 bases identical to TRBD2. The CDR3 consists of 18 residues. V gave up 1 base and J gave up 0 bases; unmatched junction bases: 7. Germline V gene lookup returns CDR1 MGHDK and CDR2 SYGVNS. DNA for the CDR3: TGTGCCAGCAGTGAATTGGGCCTAGCGGGGGGCAACCAAGAGACCCAGTACTTC. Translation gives CASSELGLAGGNQETQYF.

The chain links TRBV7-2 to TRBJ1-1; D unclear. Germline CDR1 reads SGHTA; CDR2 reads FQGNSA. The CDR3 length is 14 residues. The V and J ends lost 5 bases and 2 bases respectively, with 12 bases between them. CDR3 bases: TGTGCCAGCAGCCCGGCGGCGGCAAACACTGAAGCTTTCTTT. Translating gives CASSPAAANTEAFF. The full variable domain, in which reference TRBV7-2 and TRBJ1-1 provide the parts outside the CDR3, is GAGVSQSPSNKVTEKGKDVELRCDPISGHTALYWYRQSLGQGLEFLIYFQGNSAPDKSGLPSDRFSAERTGGSVSTLTIQRTQQEDSAVYLCASSPAAANTEAFFGQGTRLTVV.

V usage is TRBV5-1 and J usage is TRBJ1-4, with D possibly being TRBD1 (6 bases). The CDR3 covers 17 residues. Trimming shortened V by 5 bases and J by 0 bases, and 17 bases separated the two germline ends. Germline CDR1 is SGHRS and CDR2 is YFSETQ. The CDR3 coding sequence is TGCGCCAGCAGATGGACAGCCGGCTCTGCAACTAATGAAAAACTGTTTTTT. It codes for CASRWTAGSATNEKLFF.

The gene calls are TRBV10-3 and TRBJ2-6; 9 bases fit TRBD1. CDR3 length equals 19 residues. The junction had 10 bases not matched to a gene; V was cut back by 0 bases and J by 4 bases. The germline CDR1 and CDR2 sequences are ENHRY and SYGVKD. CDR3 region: CAISESGTGGISGANVLTF. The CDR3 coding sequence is TGTGCCATCAGTGAGTCCGGTACAGGGGGCATCTCGGGGGCCAACGTCCTGACTTTC.